This T cell receptor (beta chain) was documented in a study of response to subunit inactivated influenza vaccine. Details on this clonotype: What it binds is unknown.

This CDR3 comprises 15 residues. The germline gives CDR1 SGDLS, CDR2 YYNGEE. Trimming stripped 4 bases from V and 0 bases from J, with 14 bases between. Study-wide results and caveats: T cells newly recruited by each seasonal influenza vaccination are few, the authors suggested.

TCRdb processed the RT-PCR reads anew with MiXCR; each CDR3 protein has one entry. The profile shows 590,000 or so distinct CDR3 sequences, 12% to 15% of them singletons. The TCR sequence derives from a man aged 45-60 years who received an inactivated influenza vaccine. Material: PBMCs from blood, obtained roughly 15 days before vaccination. The chain has TRBV9 and TRBJ2-7; D is possibly TRBD1 (5 bases). CDR3 sequence reads: CASSPRQSSSYEQYF. The CDR3 bases are TGTGCCAGCAGCCCACGACAGTCGAGCTCCTACGAGCAGTACTTC.